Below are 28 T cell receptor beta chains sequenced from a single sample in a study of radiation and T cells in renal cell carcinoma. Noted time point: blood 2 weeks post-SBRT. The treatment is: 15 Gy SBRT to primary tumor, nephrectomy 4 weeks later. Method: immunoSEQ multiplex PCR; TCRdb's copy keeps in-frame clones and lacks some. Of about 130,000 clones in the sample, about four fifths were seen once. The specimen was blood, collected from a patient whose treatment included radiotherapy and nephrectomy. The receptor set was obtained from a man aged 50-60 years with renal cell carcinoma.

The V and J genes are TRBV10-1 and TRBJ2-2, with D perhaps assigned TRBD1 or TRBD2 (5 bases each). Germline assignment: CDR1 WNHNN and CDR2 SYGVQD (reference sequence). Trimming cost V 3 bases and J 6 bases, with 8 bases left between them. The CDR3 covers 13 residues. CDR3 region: CASSEEGPGELFF. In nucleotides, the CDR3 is TGCGCCAGCAGTGAAGAGGGGCCCGGGGAGCTGTTTTTT.

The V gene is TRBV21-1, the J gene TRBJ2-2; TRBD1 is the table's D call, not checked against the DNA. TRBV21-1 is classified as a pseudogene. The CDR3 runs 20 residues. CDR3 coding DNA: TGTGCCAGCAGCAAAGTAGGGGTTGTCGACAAATCCCATTACACCGGGGAGCTGTTTTTT. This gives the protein CASSKVGVVDKSHYTGELFF.

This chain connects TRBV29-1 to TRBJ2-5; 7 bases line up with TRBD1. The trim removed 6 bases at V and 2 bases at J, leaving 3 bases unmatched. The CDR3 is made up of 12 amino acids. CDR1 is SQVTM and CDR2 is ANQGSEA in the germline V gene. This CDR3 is CSVTQGQETQYF. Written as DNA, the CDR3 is TGCAGCGTAACACAGGGGCAAGAGACCCAGTACTTC.

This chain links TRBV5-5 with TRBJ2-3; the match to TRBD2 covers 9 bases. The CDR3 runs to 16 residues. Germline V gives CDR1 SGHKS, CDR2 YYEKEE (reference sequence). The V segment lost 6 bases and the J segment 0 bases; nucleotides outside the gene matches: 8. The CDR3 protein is CASMASGTFSTDTQYF. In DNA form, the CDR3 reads TGTGCCAGCATGGCTAGCGGGACCTTTAGCACAGATACGCAGTATTTT.

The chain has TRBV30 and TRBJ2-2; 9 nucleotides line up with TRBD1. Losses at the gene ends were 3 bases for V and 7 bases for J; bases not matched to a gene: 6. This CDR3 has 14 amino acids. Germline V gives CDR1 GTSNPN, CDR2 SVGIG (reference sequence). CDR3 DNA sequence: TGTGCCTGGAGCCCCGGGACAGGGCGCGGGGAGCTGTTTTTT. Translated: CAWSPGTGRGELFF.

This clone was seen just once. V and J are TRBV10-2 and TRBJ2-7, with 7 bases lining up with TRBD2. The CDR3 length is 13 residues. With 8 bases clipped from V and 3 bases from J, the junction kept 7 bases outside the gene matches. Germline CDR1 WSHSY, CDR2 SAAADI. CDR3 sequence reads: CASSWGGVYEQYF. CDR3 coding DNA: TGCGCCAGCTCGTGGGGGGGGGTCTACGAGCAGTACTTC.

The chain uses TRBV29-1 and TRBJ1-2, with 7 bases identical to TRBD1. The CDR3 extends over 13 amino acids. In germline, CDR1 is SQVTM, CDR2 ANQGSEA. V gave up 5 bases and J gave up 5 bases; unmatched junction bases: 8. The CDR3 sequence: CSVSPRGAYGYTF. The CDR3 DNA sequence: TGCAGCGTTTCCCCCAGGGGGGCGTATGGCTACACCTTC.

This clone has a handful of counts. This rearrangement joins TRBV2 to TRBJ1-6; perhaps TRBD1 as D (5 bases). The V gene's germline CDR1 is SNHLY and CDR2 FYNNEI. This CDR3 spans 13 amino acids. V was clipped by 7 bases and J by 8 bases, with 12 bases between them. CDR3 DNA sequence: TGTGCCAGCAATCAGGGTTGGGATTCACCCCTCCACTTT. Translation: CASNQGWDSPLHF.

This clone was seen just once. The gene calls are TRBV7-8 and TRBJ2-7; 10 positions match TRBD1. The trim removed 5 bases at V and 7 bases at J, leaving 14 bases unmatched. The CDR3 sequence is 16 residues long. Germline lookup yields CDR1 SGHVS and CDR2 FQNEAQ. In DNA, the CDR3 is TGTGCCAGCAGCCCCCACAGGGGGGGACAGGGGAAAGAGCAGTACTTC. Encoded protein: CASSPHRGGQGKEQYF.

Here the CDR3 DNA reads TGTGCCAGCAGTGAAGCCAGCGGACAGACCTACGAGCAGTACTTC. This encodes CASSEASGQTYEQYF. The chain has TRBV2 and TRBJ2-7; perhaps TRBD1 as D (6 bases). V lost 0 bases and J lost 2, with 11 bases in between. This CDR3 is built from 15 residues. Per germline, CDR1 SNHLY and CDR2 FYNNEI. Full variable domain (rest looked up from reference TRBV2 and TRBJ2-7): EPEVTQTPSHQVTQMGQEVILRCVPISNHLYFYWYRQILGQKVEFLVSFYNNEISEKSEIFDDQFSVERPDGSNFTLKIRSTKLEDSAMYFCASSEASGQTYEQYFGPGTRLTVT.

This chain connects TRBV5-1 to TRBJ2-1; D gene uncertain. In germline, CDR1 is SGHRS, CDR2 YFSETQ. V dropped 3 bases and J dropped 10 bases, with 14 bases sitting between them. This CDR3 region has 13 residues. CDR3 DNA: TGCGCCAGCAGCTCCAAGACTTCGTTCGAGCAGTTCTTC. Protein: CASSSKTSFEQFF.

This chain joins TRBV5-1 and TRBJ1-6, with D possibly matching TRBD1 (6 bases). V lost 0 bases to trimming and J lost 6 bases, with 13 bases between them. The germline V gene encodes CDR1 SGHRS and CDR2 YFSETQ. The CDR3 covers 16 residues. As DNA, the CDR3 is TGCGCCAGCAGCTTGGAACAGGGACTAATTAATTCACCCCTCCACTTT. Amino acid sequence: CASSLEQGLINSPLHF.

The chain's CDR3 is CASSEEIDRVTQYF. CDR3 nucleotide sequence: TGTGCCAGCAGTGAAGAGATAGACCGGGTGACCCAGTACTTC. The chain carries TRBV6-1 and TRBJ2-5; D not resolved. Germline lookup yields CDR1 MNHNS and CDR2 SASEGT. The CDR3 extends over 14 amino acids. V lost 1 base to trimming and J lost 7 bases, with 13 bases between them.

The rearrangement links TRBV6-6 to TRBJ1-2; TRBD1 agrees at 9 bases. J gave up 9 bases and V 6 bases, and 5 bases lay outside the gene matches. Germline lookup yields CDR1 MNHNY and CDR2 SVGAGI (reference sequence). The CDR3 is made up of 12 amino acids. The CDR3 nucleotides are TGTGCCAGCAGCCCAGGACAGGGGCGCTACACCTTC. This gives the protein CASSPGQGRYTF.

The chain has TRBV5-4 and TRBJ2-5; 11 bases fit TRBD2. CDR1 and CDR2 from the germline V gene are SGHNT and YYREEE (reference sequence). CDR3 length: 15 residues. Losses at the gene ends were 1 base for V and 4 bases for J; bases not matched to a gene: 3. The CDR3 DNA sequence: TGTGCCAGCAGCTTGAGGCTAGCGGGAGGAGAGACCCAGTACTTC. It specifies CASSLRLAGGETQYF.

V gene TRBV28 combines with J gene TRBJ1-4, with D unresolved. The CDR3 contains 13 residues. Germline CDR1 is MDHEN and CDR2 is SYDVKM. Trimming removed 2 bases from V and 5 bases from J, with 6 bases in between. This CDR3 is CASSLTLNEKLFF. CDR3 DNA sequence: TGTGCCAGCAGTTTAACCCTCAATGAAAAACTGTTTTTT.

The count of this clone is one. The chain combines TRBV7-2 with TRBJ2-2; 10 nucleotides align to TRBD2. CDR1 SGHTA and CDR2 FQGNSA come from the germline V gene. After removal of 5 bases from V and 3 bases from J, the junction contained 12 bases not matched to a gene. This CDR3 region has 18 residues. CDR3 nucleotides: TGTGCCAGCAGCGACAGGGGCAGCGGGGGGGCTTACACCGGGGAGCTGTTTTTT. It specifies CASSDRGSGGAYTGELFF.

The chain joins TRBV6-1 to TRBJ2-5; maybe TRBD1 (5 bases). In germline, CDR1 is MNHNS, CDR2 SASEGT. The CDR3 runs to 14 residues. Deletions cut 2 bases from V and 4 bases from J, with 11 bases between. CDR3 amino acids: CASSESRAAETQYF. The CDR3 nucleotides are TGTGCCAGCAGTGAATCCAGGGCAGCAGAGACCCAGTACTTC.

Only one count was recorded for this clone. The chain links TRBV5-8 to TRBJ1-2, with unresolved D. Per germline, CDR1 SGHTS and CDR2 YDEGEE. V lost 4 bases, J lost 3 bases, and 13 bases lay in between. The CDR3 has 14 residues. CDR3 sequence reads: CASSQVGSYYGYTF. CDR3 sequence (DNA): TGTGCCAGCAGCCAGGTTGGGTCGTACTATGGCTACACCTTC.

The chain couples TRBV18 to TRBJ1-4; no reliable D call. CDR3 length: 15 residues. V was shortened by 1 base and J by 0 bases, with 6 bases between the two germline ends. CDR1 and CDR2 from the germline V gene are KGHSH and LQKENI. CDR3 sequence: CASSPQGATNEKLFF. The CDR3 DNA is TGTGCCAGCTCACCACAGGGTGCAACTAATGAAAAACTGTTTTTT.

This chain's CDR3 is CASKPRGNPDTQYF. CDR3 DNA sequence: TGTGCCAGCAAACCGAGGGGGAACCCAGATACGCAGTATTTT. The chain recombines TRBV6-6 with TRBJ2-3, with D tentatively TRBD1 (6 bases). This CDR3 is built from 14 residues. The V gene's germline CDR1 is MNHNY and CDR2 SVGAGI (reference sequence). V was shortened by 7 bases and J by 4 bases, with 15 bases between the two germline ends.

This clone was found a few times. In nucleotides, the CDR3 is TGCGCCAGCAGCGAACAGGGACTTAATCAGCCCCAGCATTTT. Translation: CASSEQGLNQPQHF. The V and J genes are TRBV5-1 and TRBJ1-5, with D maybe TRBD1 (6 bases). This CDR3 is 14 amino acids long. The V and J ends lost 4 bases and 4 bases respectively, with 12 bases between them. Germline V CDR1 and CDR2: SGHRS, YFSETQ. Full variable domain (rest looked up from reference TRBV5-1 and TRBJ1-5): KAGVTQTPRYLIKTRGQQVTLSCSPISGHRSVSWYQQTPGQGLQFLFEYFSETQRNKGNFPGRFSGRQFSNSRSEMNVSTLELGDSALYLCASSEQGLNQPQHFGDGTRLSIL.

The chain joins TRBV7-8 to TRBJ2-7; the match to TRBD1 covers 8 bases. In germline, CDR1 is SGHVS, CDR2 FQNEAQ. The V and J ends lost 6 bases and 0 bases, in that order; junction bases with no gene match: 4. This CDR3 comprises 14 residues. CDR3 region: CASRPRGLSYEQYF. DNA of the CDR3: TGTGCCAGCAGGCCCAGGGGGCTCTCCTACGAGCAGTACTTC.

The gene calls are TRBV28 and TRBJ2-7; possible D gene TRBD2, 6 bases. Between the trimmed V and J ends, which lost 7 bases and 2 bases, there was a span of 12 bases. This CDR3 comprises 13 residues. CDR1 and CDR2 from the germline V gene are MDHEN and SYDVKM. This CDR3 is CASNGGSTYEQYF. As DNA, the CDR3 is TGTGCCAGCAATGGGGGGTCCACCTACGAGCAGTACTTC.

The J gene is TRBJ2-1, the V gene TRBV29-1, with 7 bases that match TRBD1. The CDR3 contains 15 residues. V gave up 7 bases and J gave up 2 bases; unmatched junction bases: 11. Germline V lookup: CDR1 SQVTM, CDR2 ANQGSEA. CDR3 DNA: TGCAGCGCGGTGGGACAGCTTGGCACCTACAATGAGCAGTTCTTC. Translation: CSAVGQLGTYNEQFF.

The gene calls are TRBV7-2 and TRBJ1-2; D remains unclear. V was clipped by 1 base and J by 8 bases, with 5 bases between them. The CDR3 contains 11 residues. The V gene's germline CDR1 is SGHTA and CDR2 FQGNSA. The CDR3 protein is CASSLDGGYTF. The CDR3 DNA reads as TGTGCCAGCAGCTTAGATGGGGGCTACACCTTC.

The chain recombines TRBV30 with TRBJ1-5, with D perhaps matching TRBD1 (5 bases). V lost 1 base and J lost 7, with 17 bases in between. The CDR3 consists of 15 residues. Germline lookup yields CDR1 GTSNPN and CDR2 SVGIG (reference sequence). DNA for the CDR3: TGTGCCTGGAGTGGGGGGGTGGCCAACCTCCAGCCCCAGCATTTT. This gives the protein CAWSGGVANLQPQHF.

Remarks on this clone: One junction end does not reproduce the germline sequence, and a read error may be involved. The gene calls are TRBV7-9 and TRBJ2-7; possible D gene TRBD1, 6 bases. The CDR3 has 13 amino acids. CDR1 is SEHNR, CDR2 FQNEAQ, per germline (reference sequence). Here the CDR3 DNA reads TGTGCCAGCAGCTTAGGAGCTGGGACACTTGGGGCTTTC. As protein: CASSLGAGTLGAF.